This T cell receptor beta chain was captured by sequencing in a study of identical twins. Each cDNA held unique molecular identifiers, and template switching gave it a universal primer site. TCRdb reprocessed the 5' RACE reads with MiXCR, giving one entry per CDR3 protein. The profile shows about 900,000 distinct CDR3 sequences, around 12% of them singletons. Everyone who gave samples was a healthy Caucasian. Deletions cut 8 bases from V and 1 base from J, with 16 bases between. Looked up from germline, CDR1 is SQVTM and CDR2 is ANQGSEA. CDR3 size: 14 residues. The data also belong to a second study, concerning yellow fever vaccine responses in identical twins.

This receptor was taken from a young woman in good health. This chain connects TRBV29-1 to TRBJ2-3; a possible D gene is TRBD1 (6 bases). Source material: PBMCs. This chain's CDR3 is CSLRGGDGTDTQYF. CDR3 in DNA: TGCAGCCTACGAGGGGGAGACGGCACAGATACGCAGTATTTT.